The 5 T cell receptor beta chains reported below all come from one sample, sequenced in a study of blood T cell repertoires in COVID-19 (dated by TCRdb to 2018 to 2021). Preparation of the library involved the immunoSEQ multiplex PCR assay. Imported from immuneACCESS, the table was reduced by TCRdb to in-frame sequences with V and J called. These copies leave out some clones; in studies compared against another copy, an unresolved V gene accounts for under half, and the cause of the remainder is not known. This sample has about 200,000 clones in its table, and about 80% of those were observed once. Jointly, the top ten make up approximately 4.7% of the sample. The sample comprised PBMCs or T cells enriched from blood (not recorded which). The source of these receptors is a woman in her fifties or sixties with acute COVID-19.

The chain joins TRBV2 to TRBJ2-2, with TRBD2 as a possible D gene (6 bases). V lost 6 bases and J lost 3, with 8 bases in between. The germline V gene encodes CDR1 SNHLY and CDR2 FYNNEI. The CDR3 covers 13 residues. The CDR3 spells CASRRGDTGELFF. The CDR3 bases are TGTGCCAGCAGGCGGGGAGACACCGGGGAGCTGTTTTTT.

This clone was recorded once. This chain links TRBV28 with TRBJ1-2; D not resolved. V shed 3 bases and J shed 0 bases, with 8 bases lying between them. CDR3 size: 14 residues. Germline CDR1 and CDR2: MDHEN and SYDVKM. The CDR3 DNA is TGTGCCAGCAGTTTCCCCGGAGCTAACTATGGCTACACCTTC. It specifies CASSFPGANYGYTF.

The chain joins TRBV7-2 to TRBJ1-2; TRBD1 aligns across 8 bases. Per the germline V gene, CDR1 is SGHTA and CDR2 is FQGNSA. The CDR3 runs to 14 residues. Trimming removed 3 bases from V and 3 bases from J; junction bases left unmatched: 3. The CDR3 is CASSFSGGDYGYTF. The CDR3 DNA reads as TGTGCCAGCAGCTTTTCAGGGGGCGACTATGGCTACACCTTC.

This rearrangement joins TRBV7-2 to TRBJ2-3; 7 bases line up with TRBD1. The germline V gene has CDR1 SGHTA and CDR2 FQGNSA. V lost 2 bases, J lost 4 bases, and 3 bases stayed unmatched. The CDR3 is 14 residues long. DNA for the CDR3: TGTGCCAGCAGCTTACCGACAGGGTCAGATACGCAGTATTTT. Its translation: CASSLPTGSDTQYF. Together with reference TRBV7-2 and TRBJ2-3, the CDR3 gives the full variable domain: GAGVSQSPSNKVTEKGKDVELRCDPISGHTALYWYRQSLGQGLEFLIYFQGNSAPDKSGLPSDRFSAERTGGSVSTLTIQRTQQEDSAVYLCASSLPTGSDTQYFGPGTRLTVL.

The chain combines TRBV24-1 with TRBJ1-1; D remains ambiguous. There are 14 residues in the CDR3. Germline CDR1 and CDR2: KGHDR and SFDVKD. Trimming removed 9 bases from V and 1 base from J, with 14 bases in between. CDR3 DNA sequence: TGTGCCACCGCCTCCAGAAGCGCGAACACTGAAGCTTTCTTT. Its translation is CATASRSANTEAFF.